This TCR beta chain comes out of a study of blood T cell repertoires in COVID-19. Overall study: Samples of COVID-19 (acute and convalescent) were obtained from the United States, Italy and Spain. Nucleic acid was either cDNA or gDNA, and it came from T cells, B-cell-depleted T cells, or PBMCs.

The CDR3 covers 13 residues. The germline CDR1 and CDR2 sequences are SGHAT and FQNNGV. The junction had 3 bases not matched to a gene; V was cut back by 5 bases and J by 6 bases. Authors' data handling: Counts of nucleated cells, estimated from reference gene primer amplification, were obtained. Sequenced by immunoSEQ multiplex PCR; TCRdb stores in-frame clones only, minus some. Clone size and V and J calls were adopted from that table, with D and trimming inferred from the DNA. The sample shows tens of thousands of clones, around 72% of them seen only once. This TCR derives from a woman aged 60-75 years in a cohort sampled during active or convalescent COVID-19. The rearrangement uses TRBV11-2 and TRBJ2-7; 11 nucleotides match TRBD1. The sample taken for sequencing was peripheral blood. The CDR3 DNA sequence: TGTGCCAGCAGCCGCGGGACAGGGGGCGAGCAGTACTTC. It codes for CASSRGTGGEQYF.